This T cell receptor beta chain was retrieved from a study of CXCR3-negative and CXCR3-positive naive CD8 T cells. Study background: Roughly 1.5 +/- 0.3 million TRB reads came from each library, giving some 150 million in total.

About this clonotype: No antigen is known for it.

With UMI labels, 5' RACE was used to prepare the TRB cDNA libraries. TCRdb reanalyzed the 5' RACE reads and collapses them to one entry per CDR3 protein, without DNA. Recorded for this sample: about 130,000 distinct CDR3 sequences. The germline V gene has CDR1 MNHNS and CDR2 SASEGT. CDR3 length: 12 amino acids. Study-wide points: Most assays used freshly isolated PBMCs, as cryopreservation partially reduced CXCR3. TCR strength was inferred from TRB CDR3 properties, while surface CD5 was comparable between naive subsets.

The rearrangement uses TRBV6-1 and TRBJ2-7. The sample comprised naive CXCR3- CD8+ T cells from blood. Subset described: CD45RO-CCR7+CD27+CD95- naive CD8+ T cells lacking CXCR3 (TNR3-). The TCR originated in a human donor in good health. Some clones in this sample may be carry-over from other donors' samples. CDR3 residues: CASSVEVDEQYF.